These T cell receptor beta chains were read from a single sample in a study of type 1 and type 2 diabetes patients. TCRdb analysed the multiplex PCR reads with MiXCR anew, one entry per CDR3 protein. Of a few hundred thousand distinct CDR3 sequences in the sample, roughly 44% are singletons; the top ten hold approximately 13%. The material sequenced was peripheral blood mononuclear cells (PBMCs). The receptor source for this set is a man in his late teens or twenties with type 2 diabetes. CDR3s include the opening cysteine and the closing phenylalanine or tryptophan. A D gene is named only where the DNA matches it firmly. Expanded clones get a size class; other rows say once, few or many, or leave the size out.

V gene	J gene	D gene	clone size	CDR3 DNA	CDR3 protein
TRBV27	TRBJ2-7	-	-	TGTGCCAGCAGCCCCTTCTCAGAGGCCGAGCAGTACTTC	CASSPFSEAEQYF
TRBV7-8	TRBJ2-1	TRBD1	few	TGTGCCAGCAGCCTCGAACACAGGGGGAGTTACAATGAGCAGTTCTTC	CASSLEHRGSYNEQFF
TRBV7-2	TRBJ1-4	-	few	TGTGCCAGCAGCCAAGGAGGGAGCAATAATGAAAAACTGTTTTTT	CASSQGGSNNEKLFF
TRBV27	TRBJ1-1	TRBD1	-	TGTGCCAGCGGACGGGGGACAGGGGCTGAAGCTTTCTTT	CASGRGTGAEAFF
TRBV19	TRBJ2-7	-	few	TGTGCCAGTAGTATATCACTAGTAGCCGAGCAGTACTTC	CASSISLVAEQYF
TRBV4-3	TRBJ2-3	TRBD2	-	TGCGCCAGCAGCCAAGATCCGGGCGGGGGGGCCACTGGCACAGATACGCAGTATTTT	CASSQDPGGGATGTDTQYF
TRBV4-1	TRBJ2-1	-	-	TGCGCCAGCAGCCAAGAACCAGAGACAGGAATGGCCTACAATGAGCAGTTCTTC	CASSQEPETGMAYNEQFF
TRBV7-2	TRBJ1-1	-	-	TGCGCCAGCAGCCAAGATGGGGTAGGGGCGACTGAAGCTTCCTTT	CASSQDGVGATEASF
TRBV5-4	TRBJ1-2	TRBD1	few	TGTGCCACAAGGACAGGTCTGGACTATGGCTACACCTTC	CATRTGLDYGYTF
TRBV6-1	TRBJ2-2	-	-	TGTGCCAGCATCCCTCAAGGGGCCGGGGAGCTGTTTTTT	CASIPQGAGELFF
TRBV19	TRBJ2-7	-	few	TGTGCCAGTAGAGCTCCCGGACAGTCCTACGAGCAGTACTTC	CASRAPGQSYEQYF
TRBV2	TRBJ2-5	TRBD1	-	TGTGCCAGCAGCGAGAGGACAGGGGCTGGGTTGCCCCAGTACTTC	CASSERTGAGLPQYF
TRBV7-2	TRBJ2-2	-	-	TGTGCCAGCAGCCTCGACAGGACGAACACCGGGGAGCTGTTTTTT	CASSLDRTNTGELFF
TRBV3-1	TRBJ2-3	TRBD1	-	TGTGCCAGCAGCCAAGGACAGGGATGGTCGGATACGCAGTATTTT	CASSQGQGWSDTQYF
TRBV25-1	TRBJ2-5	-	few	TGTGCCAGCCCTCTCCAAGAGACCCAGTACTTC	CASPLQETQYF
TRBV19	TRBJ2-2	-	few	TGTGCCAGTAACGAGGGTACGAGCACCGGGGAGCTGTTTTTT	CASNEGTSTGELFF
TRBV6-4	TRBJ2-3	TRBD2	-	TGTGCCAGCAGTGAAGGGCTAGCGGGTGGCACAGATACGCAGTATTTT	CASSEGLAGGTDTQYF
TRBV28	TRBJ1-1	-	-	TGTGCCAGCAGTCTCCAATTAATGGGAAGCTCATTCATCACTGAAGCTTTCTTT	CASSLQLMGSSFITEAFF
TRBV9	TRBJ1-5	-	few	TGTGCCAGCAGCCCAGGGGACTATCAGCCCCAGCATTTT	CASSPGDYQPQHF
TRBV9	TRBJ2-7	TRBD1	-	TGTGCCAGCAGCCGAGACAGGGGGGGATCCTACGAGCAGTACTTC	CASSRDRGGSYEQYF
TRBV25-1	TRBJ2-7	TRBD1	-	TGTGCCAGCAGCGTAGACAGGGGTGGATCCTACGAGCAGTACTTC	CASSVDRGGSYEQYF
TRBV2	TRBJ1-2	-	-	TGCGCCAGCAGCCCTCCGACCCCTCTGAATGACTACACCTTC	CASSPPTPLNDYTF
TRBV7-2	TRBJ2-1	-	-	TGTGCCAGCAGTTCAGGCCTTTCCTACAATGAGCAGTTCTTC	CASSSGLSYNEQFF
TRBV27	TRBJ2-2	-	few	TGTGCCAGCACAACATTGGCTGCAGGGGTGACCGGGGAGCTGTTTTTT	CASTTLAAGVTGELFF
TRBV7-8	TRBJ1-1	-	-	TGTGCCAGCAGCCTACTAACCGACACTGAAGCTTTCTTT	CASSLLTDTEAFF
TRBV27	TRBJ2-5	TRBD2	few	TGTGCCAGTTTAGCGGGGGAAGAGACCCAGTACTTC	CASLAGEETQYF
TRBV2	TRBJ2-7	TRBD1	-	TGTGCCAGCAGCCCGAAGGACAGGGGCTACGGGCAGTACTTC	CASSPKDRGYGQYF
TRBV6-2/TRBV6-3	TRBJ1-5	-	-	TGTGCCAGCAGCCCCGGACAGCTCTATCAGCCCCAGCATTTT	CASSPGQLYQPQHF
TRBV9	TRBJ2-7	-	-	TGTGCCAGCAGCGTATCTATTACCCCTCCCTACGAGCAGTACTTC	CASSVSITPPYEQYF
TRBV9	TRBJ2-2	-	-	TGTGCCAGCAGCGCCAGGACAAGCGGGGAGCTGTTTTTT	CASSARTSGELFF
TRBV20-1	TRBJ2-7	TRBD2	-	TGCAGTGCTAGAGATCCCGCTAGCGGGAGCTACGAGCAGTACTTC	CSARDPASGSYEQYF
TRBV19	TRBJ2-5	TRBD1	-	TGTGCCAGTAGTATAGAACCGGGACAGGGGAGGTTCTTC	CASSIEPGQGRFF
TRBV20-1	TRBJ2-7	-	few	TGCAGTGCTAGTTCAGGGTTAAGCAACGAGCAGTACTTC	CSASSGLSNEQYF
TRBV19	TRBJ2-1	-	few	TGTGCCAGTAGTATAGCCAAAATCCAGGGTTTAGCCTACAATGAGCAGTTCTTC	CASSIAKIQGLAYNEQFF
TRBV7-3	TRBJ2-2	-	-	TGTGCCAGCAGCTTTTCGACAGCAACCGGGGAGCTGTTTTTT	CASSFSTATGELFF
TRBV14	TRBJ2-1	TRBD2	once	TGCGCCAGCAGCCCCTTCGCGGGGGGTTACAATGAGCAGTTCTTC	CASSPFAGGYNEQFF
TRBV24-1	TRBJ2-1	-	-	TGTGCCACCAGTGATACGGTTGAGCAGTTCTTC	CATSDTVEQFF
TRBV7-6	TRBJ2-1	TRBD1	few	TGTGCCAGCACGACCGGGACAGGGTACAATGAGCAGTTCTTC	CASTTGTGYNEQFF
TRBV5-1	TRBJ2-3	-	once	TGCGCCAGCAGCTTGGGAACGGGGGCCTACACAGATACGCAGTATTTT	CASSLGTGAYTDTQYF
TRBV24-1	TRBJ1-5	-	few	TGTGCCACCAGTGACGCGTCGCAGCCCCAGCATTTT	CATSDASQPQHF
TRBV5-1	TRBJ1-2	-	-	TGCGCCAGCAGCTTGGGGGTTGGGGGAATGAGCTATGGCTACACCTTC	CASSLGVGGMSYGYTF
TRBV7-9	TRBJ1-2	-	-	TGTGCCAGCAGCTTATTTCAAGGGGATCGCGGCTATGGCTACACCTTC	CASSLFQGDRGYGYTF
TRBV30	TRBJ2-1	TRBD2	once	TGTGCCTGGAGTCCAAACCGGTTGACTAGCGGGAGGGCCGATGAGCAGTTCTTC	CAWSPNRLTSGRADEQFF
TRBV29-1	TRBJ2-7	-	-	TGCAGCCCGGGGAAACAGGGTGGCAACGAGCAGTACTTC	CSPGKQGGNEQYF
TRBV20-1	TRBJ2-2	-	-	TGCAGTGCTAGACAGGGGTACACCGGGGAGCTGTTTTTT	CSARQGYTGELFF
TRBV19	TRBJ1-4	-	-	TGTGCCAGTAGCTACAGCCGGGACAATAATGAAAAACTGTTTTTT	CASSYSRDNNEKLFF
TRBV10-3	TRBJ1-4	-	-	TGTGCCATCAGGGACCACACAGGCCCCAATGAAAAACTGTTTTTT	CAIRDHTGPNEKLFF
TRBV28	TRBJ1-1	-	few	TGTGCCACTCAATCGGAGCCTACCATAGAAGCTTTCTTT	CATQSEPTIEAFF